What follows are 5 T cell receptor beta chains derived from one specimen sequenced in a study of shared clonotypes between healthy human individuals. The table came from immunoSEQ multiplex PCR; TCRdb's copy has only in-frame clones and leaves some out. The sample has approximately 500,000 clones; more than 75% are singletons. The sequenced material came from PBMCs. The source of these receptors is a woman aged 40-49 years in good health. Some clones in this sample may be carry-over from other donors' samples.

This clone was observed a handful of times. The chain carries TRBV9 and TRBJ1-5; perhaps TRBD1 as D (6 bases). The V gene lost 0 bases and the J gene lost 5 bases, with 9 bases spanning the gap. This CDR3 has 14 amino acids. The germline CDR1 and CDR2 sequences are SGDLS and YYNGEE. CDR3 nucleotide sequence: TGTGCCAGCAGCGTAGGCAGGGGTGATCAGCCCCAGCATTTT. Translated: CASSVGRGDQPQHF. The variable domain in full, with the rest retrieved from reference TRBV9 and TRBJ1-5, is DSGVTQTPKHLITATGQRVTLRCSPRSGDLSVYWYQQSLDQGLQFLIQYYNGEERAKGNILERFSAQQFPDLHSELNLSSLELGDSALYFCASSVGRGDQPQHFGDGTRLSIL.

This chain joins TRBV28 and TRBJ1-3; D remains ambiguous. The CDR3 spans 15 residues. The V gene lost 5 bases and the J gene lost 8 bases, with 19 bases spanning the gap. Germline V lookup: CDR1 MDHEN, CDR2 SYDVKM. CDR3 protein: CASSGSGFGRDTIYF. The CDR3 region has the DNA TGTGCCAGCAGTGGATCGGGCTTTGGTAGGGACACCATATATTTT.

The chain uses TRBV6-1 and TRBJ1-2; D is ambiguous. Trimming took off 4 bases at V and 3 bases at J, with 12 bases between the two ends. Germline V gene data show CDR1 as MNHNS and CDR2 as SASEGT. The CDR3 extends over 14 amino acids. CDR3 sequence reads: CASSVGSGDYGYTF. The CDR3 DNA reads TGTGCCAGCAGTGTCGGGTCCGGGGACTATGGCTACACCTTC.

CDR3 DNA sequence: TGTGCCAGCAGCTCTACGGGTTGGGTCAGGTATGGCTACACCTTC. Translation gives CASSSTGWVRYGYTF. V gene TRBV5-6 combines with J gene TRBJ1-2; no clear D gene. Per germline, CDR1 SGHDT and CDR2 YYEEEE. CDR3 length equals 15 residues. V gave up 3 bases and J gave up 5 bases, with 17 bases separating them. Drawing the rest from reference TRBV5-6 and TRBJ1-2, the complete variable domain is DAGVTQSPTHLIKTRGQQVTLRCSPKSGHDTVSWYQQALGQGPQFIFQYYEEEERQRGNFPDRFSGHQFPNYSSELNVNALLLGDSALYLCASSSTGWVRYGYTFGSGTRLTVV.

This clone was seen a few times. Distinct nucleotide sequences in the sample also encode this CDR3. This chain uses TRBV18 with TRBJ1-1, with a tentative D call TRBD1 (6 bases). Deletions cut 3 bases from V and 0 bases from J, with 8 bases between. The CDR3 is 14 amino acids. The germline V gene encodes CDR1 KGHSH and CDR2 LQKENI. CDR3 DNA sequence: TGTGCCAGCTCACCTGGACAGTTGAACACTGAAGCTTTCTTT. Amino acids: CASSPGQLNTEAFF.